These 22 T cell receptor beta chains share one sample of origin, sequenced in a study of shared clonotypes between healthy human individuals. Assay used: immunoSEQ multiplex PCR; TCRdb lists only in-frame clones, some missing. The table shows 2 million to 2.5 million clones, with roughly 93% occurring only once. The sample taken for sequencing was naive CD4+ T cells from PBMCs. Subset reported: CD45RA+ positively selected. Receptors were obtained from a young man in good health. Some clones in this sample may be carry-over from other donors' samples.

The chain combines TRBV5-1 with TRBJ2-7; no reliable D call. V dropped 4 bases and J dropped 5 bases, with 16 bases sitting between them. In germline, CDR1 is SGHRS, CDR2 YFSETQ. This CDR3 contains 14 residues. In nucleotides, the CDR3 is TGCGCCAGCAGCATTTCCCGGGCCCCCGACGAGCAGTACTTC. This codes for CASSISRAPDEQYF.

The rearrangement links TRBV28 to TRBJ1-4; 10 nucleotides agree with TRBD1. Trimming cost V 5 bases and J 4 bases; bases outside gene matches: 4. Germline-derived CDR1 and CDR2 are MDHEN and SYDVKM. The CDR3 is 15 residues long. This CDR3 is CASSGGTGDNEKLFF. For the CDR3, the DNA is TGTGCCAGCAGTGGAGGGACAGGGGATAATGAAAAACTGTTTTTT.

This clone was observed a single time. The V and J genes are TRBV6-5 and TRBJ1-2; TRBD1 agrees at 7 bases. The V and J ends lost 10 bases and 6 bases, in that order; junction bases with no gene match: 8. In germline, CDR1 is MNHEY, CDR2 SVGAGI. The CDR3 has 12 amino acids. The CDR3 protein is CATSTGYDGYTF. The CDR3 region has the DNA TGTGCCACCTCGACAGGGTATGATGGCTACACCTTC.

The rearrangement uses TRBV7-8 and TRBJ2-3; D may be TRBD1 (6 bases). Trimming removed 4 bases from V and 2 bases from J, with 19 bases in between. Germline values: CDR1 SGHVS, CDR2 FQNEAQ. The CDR3 sequence is 17 residues long. DNA for the CDR3: TGTGCCAGCAGCTCAAGGGCCCGGGACATGATCACAGATACGCAGTATTTT. Encoded protein: CASSSRARDMITDTQYF.

This clone was recorded only once. The chain has TRBV6-1 and TRBJ1-1, with 7 bases identical to TRBD1. After removal of 2 bases from V and 1 base from J, the junction contained 4 bases not matched to a gene. Germline CDR1 reads MNHNS; CDR2 reads SASEGT. The CDR3 has 15 amino acids. This CDR3 reads CASSERGTANTEAFF. CDR3 nucleotides: TGTGCCAGCAGTGAAAGAGGGACAGCGAACACTGAAGCTTTCTTT.

The rearrangement joins TRBV7-8 to TRBJ1-4; D not certain. V was cut by 1 base and J by 3 bases, with 15 bases left in between. CDR3 length: 17 amino acids. Germline V gene sequence: CDR1 SGHVS, CDR2 FQNEAQ. The CDR3 reads CASSLGHGRSANEKLFF. The CDR3 nucleotides are TGTGCCAGCAGCTTAGGACACGGACGATCGGCTAATGAAAAACTGTTTTTT.

The V and J genes are TRBV28 and TRBJ2-7; TRBD2 might be the D (6 bases). The CDR3 is 14 residues long. Per germline, CDR1 MDHEN and CDR2 SYDVKM. V lost 7 bases, J lost 0 bases, and 13 bases lay in between. The CDR3 nucleotides read TGTGCCAGCATCGGGAGTGGGGGCTCCTACGAGCAGTACTTC. Its protein product is CASIGSGGSYEQYF.

V gene TRBV5-1 combines with J gene TRBJ2-5; D gene uncertain. Germline CDR1 SGHRS, CDR2 YFSETQ. CDR3 size: 14 residues. Trimming stripped 4 bases from V and 1 base from J, with 11 bases between. CDR3 amino acids: CASSRDSSQETQYF. CDR3 nucleotides: TGCGCCAGCAGCCGCGATTCGAGCCAAGAGACCCAGTACTTC.

This CDR3 reads CASSQGGTSRGTGELFF. The CDR3, as DNA: TGTGCCAGCAGCCAAGGGGGGACTAGTCGAGGCACCGGGGAGCTGTTTTTT. The gene calls are TRBV14 and TRBJ2-2, with 8 bases matching TRBD2. Germline V gene lookup returns CDR1 SGHDN and CDR2 FVKESK. This CDR3 spans 17 amino acids. Germline trimming cut 1 base from V and 4 bases from J; bases unmatched to any gene: 8.

This chain joins TRBV6-5 and TRBJ2-5, with D tentatively TRBD2 (6 bases). This CDR3 comprises 14 residues. Germline assignment: CDR1 MNHEY and CDR2 SVGAGI. The V and J ends lost 5 bases and 5 bases respectively, with 15 bases between them. The DNA of the CDR3 is TGTGCCAGCAGTCGACTAGTTGGGGAGGAGACCCAGTACTTC. Amino acids: CASSRLVGEETQYF.

The gene calls are TRBV19 and TRBJ1-3; no definite D call. The germline CDR1 and CDR2 sequences are LNHDA and SQIVND (reference sequence). Trimming removed 6 bases at V and 0 bases at J, with 9 bases between. The CDR3 is made up of 14 amino acids. CDR3 sequence reads: CASSDGYSGNTIYF. For the CDR3, the DNA is TGTGCCAGTAGCGACGGGTACTCTGGAAACACCATATATTTT.

In this sample, this clone turned up once. The chain's CDR3 is CSVENLGGYNEQFF. Written as DNA, the CDR3 is TGCAGCGTTGAAAATTTGGGCGGTTACAATGAGCAGTTCTTC. The V call is TRBV29-1, the J call TRBJ2-1; D is ambiguous. Germline CDR1 reads SQVTM; CDR2 reads ANQGSEA. Trimming shortened V by 2 bases and J by 4 bases, and 12 bases separated the two germline ends. The CDR3 extends over 14 amino acids.

DNA for the CDR3: TGTGCCACCCAGAGGGGTCCGCGGACTAATGAAAAACTGTTTTTT. This translates into CATQRGPRTNEKLFF. The rearrangement uses TRBV28 and TRBJ1-4, with D possibly TRBD1 on 5 matching bases. Germline V CDR1 and CDR2: MDHEN, SYDVKM. V was cut by 10 bases and J by 2 bases, with 17 bases left in between. The CDR3 is 15 amino acids.

CDR3 sequence (DNA): TGTGCCAGCAGTCGACGGCGGGATCAAGAGACCCAGTACTTC. This encodes CASSRRRDQETQYF. The chain combines TRBV2 with TRBJ2-5; a possible D gene is TRBD2 (6 bases). Germline assignment: CDR1 SNHLY and CDR2 FYNNEI. Trimming took 5 bases from V and 2 from J, leaving 12 bases between them. This CDR3 region has 14 residues.

The genes are TRBV5-6 and TRBJ2-6, with D unresolved. V dropped 4 bases and J dropped 0 bases, with 5 bases sitting between them. Germline lookup yields CDR1 SGHDT and CDR2 YYEEEE. The CDR3 is 14 residues long. This chain's CDR3 is CASSINSGANVLTF. DNA for the CDR3: TGTGCCAGCAGCATTAACTCTGGGGCCAACGTCCTGACTTTC.

The chain couples TRBV28 to TRBJ2-7; D possibly matches TRBD1 or TRBD2 (5 bases each). Germline V gene data show CDR1 as MDHEN and CDR2 as SYDVKM. V was clipped by 8 bases and J by 2 bases, with 13 bases between them. CDR3 length: 13 amino acids. The DNA of the CDR3 is TGTGCCAGCGCCGGGGCCGGCCCCTACGAGCAGTACTTC. The encoded protein is CASAGAGPYEQYF.

J is TRBJ2-2 and V is TRBV7-7; D is uncertain. Germline loops: CDR1 SSHAT, CDR2 FNYEAQ (reference sequence). The ends were cut back, 1 base at V and 4 bases at J, with 7 bases in the middle. The length of the CDR3 is 14 residues. The chain's CDR3 is CASSLGYPTGELFF. CDR3 bases: TGTGCCAGCAGCTTAGGGTACCCCACCGGGGAGCTGTTTTTT.

The V call is TRBV6-1, the J call TRBJ1-1; TRBD1 aligns across 12 bases. The CDR3 is made up of 15 amino acids. Germline-derived CDR1 and CDR2 are MNHNS and SASEGT. Germline trimming cut 7 bases from V and 4 bases from J; bases unmatched to any gene: 7. CDR3 loop: CASTGQGADGTEAFF. CDR3 coding DNA: TGTGCCAGCACGGGACAGGGGGCTGACGGCACTGAAGCTTTCTTT.

A single count supports this clone. The V call is TRBV18, the J call TRBJ2-2, with D possibly TRBD1 on 6 matching bases. This CDR3 is 16 amino acids long. Per the germline V gene, CDR1 is KGHSH and CDR2 is LQKENI. V lost 1 base, J lost 6 bases, and 15 bases lay in between. The CDR3 region is CASSPRTDRVAGELFF. The CDR3 coding sequence is TGTGCCAGCTCACCACGGACGGACAGAGTCGCCGGGGAGCTGTTTTTT. The full variable domain, in which reference TRBV18 and TRBJ2-2 provide the parts outside the CDR3, is NAGVMQNPRHLVRRRGQEARLRCSPMKGHSHVYWYRQLPEEGLKFMVYLQKENIIDESGMPKERFSAEFPKEGPSILRIQQVVRGDSAAYFCASSPRTDRVAGELFFGEGSRLTVL.

The chain is built from TRBV14 and TRBJ1-1; 7 nucleotides agree with TRBD1. This CDR3 comprises 15 residues. Germline CDR1 and CDR2: SGHDN and FVKESK. V lost 1 base to trimming and J lost 4 bases; unmatched junction nucleotides: 6. CDR3 nucleotide sequence: TGTGCCAGCAGCCAAGTGTGGACAGGACTCACTGAAGCTTTCTTT. Its protein is CASSQVWTGLTEAFF.

The chain uses TRBV20-1 and TRBJ1-2; D call uncertain. Trimming cost V 5 bases and J 2 bases, with 6 bases left between them. The germline V gene has CDR1 DFQATT and CDR2 SNEGSKA (reference sequence). The CDR3 spans 11 residues. CDR3 loop: CSAWVNYGYTF. The CDR3 nucleotides are TGCAGTGCTTGGGTGAACTATGGCTACACCTTC.

The rearrangement joins TRBV28 to TRBJ2-7; D might be TRBD2 (5 bases). CDR1 and CDR2 (germline): MDHEN, SYDVKM. The CDR3 length is 15 residues. Trimming removed 8 bases from V and 0 bases from J, with 17 bases in between. The CDR3 region is CASALGGVSSYEQYF. The CDR3 DNA reads TGTGCCAGCGCCCTCGGAGGAGTTAGCTCCTACGAGCAGTACTTC.